This is a list of T cell receptor beta chains from one sample in a study of T-cell reconstitution after alpha-beta-depleted transplantation in children. Using its own MiXCR run on the PCR reads, TCRdb lists one record per CDR3 protein. Of approximately 500,000 distinct CDR3 sequences in the sample, 25% to 30% were seen once. The source material was PBMCs, sampled before TCRalphabeta/CD19-depleted stem cell transplant. The receptor source for this set is a boy under two years old with Wiskott-Aldrich syndrome, due to receive a stem cell transplant. Both conserved end residues are part of each CDR3. Each record gives: V gene, CDR3 protein.

TRBV6-1	CASSVSGTGGRQPQHF
TRBV5-1	CASKGTGSPDTQYF
TRBV5-5	CASSLVSVSPLHF
TRBV7-8	CASSLALRETQYF
TRBV7-9	CASSFRTGKAYNEQFF
TRBV28	CASSSGQIKETQYF
TRBV12-3/TRBV12-4	CASSPPIDTGELFF
TRBV5-1	CASSPRTSGSRYEQYF
TRBV7-9	CASSADSAIGYTF
TRBV7-3	CASSLTDEETQYF
TRBV7-2	CASSLELGNEQFF
TRBV4-2	CASSQHGTSGRPYNEQFF
TRBV6-1	CASSDPTAVAYTF
TRBV24-1	CATSDAGGQGGNEQFF
TRBV12-5	CASGLASTGSNTGELFF
TRBV6-2/TRBV6-3	CASSYFWGAPPCEQYF
TRBV9	CASSVASEQFF
TRBV20-1	CSACRSGGRGTDTQYF
TRBV6-1	CASSEASGFSLGANVLTF
TRBV20-1	CSASRLAAYNEQFF
TRBV5-1	CASSFAGVETQYF
TRBV2	CASIRLPGTGPIYGYTF
TRBV5-1	CASSRTSGRAGELFF
TRBV9	CASSVRGGRETQYF